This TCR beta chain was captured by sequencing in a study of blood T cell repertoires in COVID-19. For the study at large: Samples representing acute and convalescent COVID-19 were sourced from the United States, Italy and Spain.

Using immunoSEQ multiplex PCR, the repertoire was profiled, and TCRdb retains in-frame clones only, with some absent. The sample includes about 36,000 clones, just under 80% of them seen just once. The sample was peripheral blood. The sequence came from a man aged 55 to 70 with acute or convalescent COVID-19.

The CDR3 region has the DNA TGTGCCAGCAGCCAAGATCACCGGGAGGATACGCAGTATTTT. This gives the protein CASSQDHREDTQYF. The chain links TRBV3-1 (or the pseudogene TRBV3-2) to TRBJ2-3; tentative D call: TRBD2 (6 bases). With 0 bases removed from V and 6 bases from J, the gap between germline ends came to 10 bases. The germline gives CDR1 LGHDT, CDR2 YNNKEL (reference sequence). The length of the CDR3 is 14 residues.